This T cell receptor (beta chain) appears in the sequencing data of a study of human thymus T cells. Study findings and constraints: Thymic as well as blood repertoires seemed to favor certain V and J genes unevenly.

Resections removed during corrective heart surgery provided the thymus tissue used. Having surgery to correct congenital heart defects, healthy Finnish infants acted as the donors. Profiled with immunoSEQ multiplex PCR; TCRdb holds only in-frame clones, not every one. Found here are some 120,000 clones, about 93% of them singletons; the top ten hold 0.02% to 0.03%. As concerns this clone: What it binds is unknown.

Deletions cut 3 bases from V and 0 bases from J, with 9 bases between. Germline CDR1 is MNHNS and CDR2 is SASEGT. The CDR3 extends over 14 amino acids. Material for sequencing was thymus tissue. The chain carries TRBV6-1 and TRBJ2-7; no definite D call. This sequence was found in a boy under two years old with a congenital heart defect but otherwise immunologically healthy. Here the CDR3 DNA reads TGTGCCAGCAGTGATAAATCGGGCTCCTACGAGCAGTACTTC. Residues: CASSDKSGSYEQYF.